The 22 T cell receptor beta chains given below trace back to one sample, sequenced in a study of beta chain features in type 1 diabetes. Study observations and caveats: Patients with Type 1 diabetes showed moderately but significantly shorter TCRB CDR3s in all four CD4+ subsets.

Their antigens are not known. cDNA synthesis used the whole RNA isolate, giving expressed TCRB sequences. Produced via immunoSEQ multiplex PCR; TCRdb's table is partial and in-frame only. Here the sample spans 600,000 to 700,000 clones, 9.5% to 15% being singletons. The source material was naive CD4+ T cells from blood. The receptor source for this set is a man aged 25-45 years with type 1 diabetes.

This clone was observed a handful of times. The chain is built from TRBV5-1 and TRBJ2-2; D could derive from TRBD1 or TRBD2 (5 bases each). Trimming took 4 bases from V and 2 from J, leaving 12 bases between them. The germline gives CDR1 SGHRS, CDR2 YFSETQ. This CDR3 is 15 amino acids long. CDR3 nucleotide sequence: TGCGCCAGCAGCCACGGGACCGGTAACACCGGGGAGCTGTTTTTT. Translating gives CASSHGTGNTGELFF.

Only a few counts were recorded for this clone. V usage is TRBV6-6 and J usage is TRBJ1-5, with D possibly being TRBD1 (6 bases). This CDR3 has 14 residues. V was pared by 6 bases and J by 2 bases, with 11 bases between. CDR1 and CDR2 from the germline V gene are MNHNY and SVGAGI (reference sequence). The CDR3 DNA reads TGTGCCAGCAGCCAAGCAGGGGGCAATCAGCCCCAGCATTTT. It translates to CASSQAGGNQPQHF.

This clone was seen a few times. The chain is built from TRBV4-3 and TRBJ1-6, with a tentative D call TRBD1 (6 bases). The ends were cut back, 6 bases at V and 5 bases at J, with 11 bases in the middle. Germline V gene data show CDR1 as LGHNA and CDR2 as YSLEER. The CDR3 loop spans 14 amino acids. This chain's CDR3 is CASRTGLDNSPLHF. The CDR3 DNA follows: TGCGCCAGCAGAACAGGGTTAGATAATTCACCCCTCCACTTT.

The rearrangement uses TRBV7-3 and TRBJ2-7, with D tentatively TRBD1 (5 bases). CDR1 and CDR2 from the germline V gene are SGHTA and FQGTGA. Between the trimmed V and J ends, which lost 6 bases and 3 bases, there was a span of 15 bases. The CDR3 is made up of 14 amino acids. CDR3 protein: CASSRGGPSYEQYF. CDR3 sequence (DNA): TGTGCCAGCAGTAGGGGTGGGCCCAGCTACGAGCAGTACTTC.

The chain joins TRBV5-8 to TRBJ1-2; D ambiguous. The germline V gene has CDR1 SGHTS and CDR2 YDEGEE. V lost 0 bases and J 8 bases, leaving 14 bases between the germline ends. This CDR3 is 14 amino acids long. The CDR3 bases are TGTGCCAGCAGCTTGGAAGGGAGGATTAGCGGCTACACCTTC. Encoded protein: CASSLEGRISGYTF.

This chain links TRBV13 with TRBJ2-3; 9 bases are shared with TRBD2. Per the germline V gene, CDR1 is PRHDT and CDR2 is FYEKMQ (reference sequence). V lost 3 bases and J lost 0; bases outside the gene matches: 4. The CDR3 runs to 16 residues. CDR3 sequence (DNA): TGTGCCAGCAGCTTCAGCGGGGGGATCAGCACAGATACGCAGTATTTT. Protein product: CASSFSGGISTDTQYF. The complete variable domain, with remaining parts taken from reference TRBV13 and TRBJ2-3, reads AAGVIQSPRHLIKEKRETATLKCYPIPRHDTVYWYQQGPGQDPQFLISFYEKMQSDKGSIPDRFSAQQFSDYHSELNMSSLELGDSALYFCASSFSGGISTDTQYFGPGTRLTVL.

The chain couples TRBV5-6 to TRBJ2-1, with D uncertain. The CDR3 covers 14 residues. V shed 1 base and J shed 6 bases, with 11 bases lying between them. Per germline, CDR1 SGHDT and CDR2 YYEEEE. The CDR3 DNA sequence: TGTGCCAGCAGCTTGTGGTCCCTCCCCAATGAGCAGTTCTTC. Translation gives CASSLWSLPNEQFF.

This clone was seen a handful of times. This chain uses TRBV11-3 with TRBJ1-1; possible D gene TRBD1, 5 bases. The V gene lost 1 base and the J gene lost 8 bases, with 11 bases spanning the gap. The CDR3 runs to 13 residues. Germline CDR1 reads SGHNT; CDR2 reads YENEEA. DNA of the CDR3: TGTGCCAGCAGCTTAGTTCCAGACAGCGAAGCTTTCTTT. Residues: CASSLVPDSEAFF.

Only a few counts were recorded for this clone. CDR3 sequence: CASSDSNRPGYTF. The CDR3 DNA follows: TGTGCCAGCAGTGACTCTAACAGGCCGGGCTACACCTTC. V and J are TRBV2 and TRBJ1-2; D perhaps matches TRBD1 (5 bases). CDR1 and CDR2 (germline): SNHLY, FYNNEI. There are 13 residues in the CDR3. Trimming took off 3 bases at V and 8 bases at J, with 13 bases between the two ends.

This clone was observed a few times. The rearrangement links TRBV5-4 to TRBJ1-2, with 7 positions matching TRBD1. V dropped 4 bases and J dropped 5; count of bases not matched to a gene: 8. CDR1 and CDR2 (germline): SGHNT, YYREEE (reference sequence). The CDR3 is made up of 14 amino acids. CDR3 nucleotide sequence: TGTGCCAGCAGCCGAGGACAGGAGTCTTATGGCTACACCTTC. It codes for CASSRGQESYGYTF.

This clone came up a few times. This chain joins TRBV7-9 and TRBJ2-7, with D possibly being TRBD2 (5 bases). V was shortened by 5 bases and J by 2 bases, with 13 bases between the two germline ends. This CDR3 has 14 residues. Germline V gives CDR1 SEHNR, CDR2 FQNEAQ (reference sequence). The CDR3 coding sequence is TGTGCCAGCAGCCTTGAGAGGGTCCCCTACGAGCAGTACTTC. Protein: CASSLERVPYEQYF. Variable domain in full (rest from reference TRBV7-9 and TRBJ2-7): DTGVSQNPRHKITKRGQNVTFRCDPISEHNRLYWYRQTLGQGPEFLTYFQNEAQLEKSRLLSDRFSAERPKGSFSTLEIQRTEQGDSAMYLCASSLERVPYEQYFGPGTRLTVT.

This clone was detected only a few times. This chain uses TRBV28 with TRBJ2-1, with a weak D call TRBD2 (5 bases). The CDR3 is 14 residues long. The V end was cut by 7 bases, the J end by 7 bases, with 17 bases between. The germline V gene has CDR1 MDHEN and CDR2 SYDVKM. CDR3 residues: CASISGSDPNEQFF. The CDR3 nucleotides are TGTGCCAGCATCTCGGGGAGTGACCCTAATGAGCAGTTCTTC. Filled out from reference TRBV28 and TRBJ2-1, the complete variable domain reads DVKVTQSSRYLVKRTGEKVFLECVQDMDHENMFWYRQDPGLGLRLIYFSYDVKMKEKGDIPEGYSVSREKKERFSLILESASTNQTSMYLCASISGSDPNEQFFGPGTRLTVL.

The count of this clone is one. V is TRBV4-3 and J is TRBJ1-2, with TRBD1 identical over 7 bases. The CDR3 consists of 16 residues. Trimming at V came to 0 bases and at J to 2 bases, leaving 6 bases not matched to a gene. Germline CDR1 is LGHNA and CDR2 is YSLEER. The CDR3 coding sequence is TGCGCCAGCAGCCAAGACCCGACAGGGATCAACTATGGCTACACCTTC. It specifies CASSQDPTGINYGYTF.

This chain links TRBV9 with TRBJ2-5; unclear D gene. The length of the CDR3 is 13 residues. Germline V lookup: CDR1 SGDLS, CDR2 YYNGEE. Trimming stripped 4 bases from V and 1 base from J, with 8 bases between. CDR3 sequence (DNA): TGTGCCAGCAGCCCAAATCCCCAAGAGACCCAGTACTTC. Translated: CASSPNPQETQYF.

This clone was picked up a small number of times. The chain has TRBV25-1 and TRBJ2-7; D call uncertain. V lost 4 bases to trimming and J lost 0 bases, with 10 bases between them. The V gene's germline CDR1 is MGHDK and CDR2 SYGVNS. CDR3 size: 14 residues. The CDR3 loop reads CASSGVPNSYEQYF. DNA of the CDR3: TGTGCCAGCAGTGGAGTCCCTAACTCCTACGAGCAGTACTTC.

This CDR3 reads CASSLDSSHTGELFF. CDR3 sequence (DNA): TGTGCCAGCAGCTTAGATAGTAGCCACACCGGGGAGCTGTTTTTT. The chain carries TRBV7-6 and TRBJ2-2; unclear D gene. CDR3 length: 15 residues. CDR1 is SGHVS and CDR2 is FNYEAQ in the germline V gene. V was pared by 1 base and J by 3 bases, with 9 bases between.

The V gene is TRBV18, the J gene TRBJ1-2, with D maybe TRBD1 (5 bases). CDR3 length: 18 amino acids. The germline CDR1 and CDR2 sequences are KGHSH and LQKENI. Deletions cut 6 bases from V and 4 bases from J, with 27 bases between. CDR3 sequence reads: CASSPGTAVVGGSYGYTF. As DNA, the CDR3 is TGTGCCAGCTCTCCCGGGACTGCCGTTGTTGGCGGGTCCTATGGCTACACCTTC.

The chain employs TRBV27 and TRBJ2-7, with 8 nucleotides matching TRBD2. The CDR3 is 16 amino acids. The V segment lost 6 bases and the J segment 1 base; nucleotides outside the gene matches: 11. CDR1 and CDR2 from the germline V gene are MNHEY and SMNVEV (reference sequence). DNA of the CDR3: TGTGCCAGCAGCTCACCCAAAGCGGGGGAGTCCTACGAGCAGTACTTC. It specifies CASSSPKAGESYEQYF.

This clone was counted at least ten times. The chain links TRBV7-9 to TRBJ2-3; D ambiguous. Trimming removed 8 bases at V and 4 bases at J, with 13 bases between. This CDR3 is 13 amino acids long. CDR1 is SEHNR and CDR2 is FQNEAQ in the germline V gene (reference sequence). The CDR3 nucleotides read TGTGCCAGCCAGCTGGGGTTTGCAGATACGCAGTATTTT. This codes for CASQLGFADTQYF.

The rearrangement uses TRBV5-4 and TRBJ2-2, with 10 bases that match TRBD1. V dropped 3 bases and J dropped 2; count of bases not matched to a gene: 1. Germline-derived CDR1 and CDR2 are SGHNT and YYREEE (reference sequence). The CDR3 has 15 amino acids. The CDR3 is CASSWDRGNTGELFF. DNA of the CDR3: TGTGCCAGCAGCTGGGACAGGGGAAACACCGGGGAGCTGTTTTTT.

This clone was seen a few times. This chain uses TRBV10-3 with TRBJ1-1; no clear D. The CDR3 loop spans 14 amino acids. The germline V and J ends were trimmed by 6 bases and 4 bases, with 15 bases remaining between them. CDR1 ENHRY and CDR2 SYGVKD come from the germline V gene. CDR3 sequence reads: CAIRSGEAGTEAFF. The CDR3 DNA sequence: TGTGCCATCAGGTCTGGAGAGGCGGGCACTGAAGCTTTCTTT.

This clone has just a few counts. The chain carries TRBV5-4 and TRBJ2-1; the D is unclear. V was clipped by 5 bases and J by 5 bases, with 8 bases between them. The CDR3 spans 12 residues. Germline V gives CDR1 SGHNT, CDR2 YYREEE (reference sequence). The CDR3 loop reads CASRKQDNEQFF. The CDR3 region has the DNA TGTGCCAGCAGGAAGCAGGACAATGAGCAGTTCTTC.